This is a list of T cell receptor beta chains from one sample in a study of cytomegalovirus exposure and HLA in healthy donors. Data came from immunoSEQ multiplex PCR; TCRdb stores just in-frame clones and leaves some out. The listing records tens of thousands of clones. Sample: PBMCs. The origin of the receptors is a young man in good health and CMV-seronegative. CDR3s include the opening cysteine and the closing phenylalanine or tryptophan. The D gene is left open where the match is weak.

cdr3_aa: CASSVAGLVETQYF
cdr3_nt: TGTGCCAGCAGCGTAGCGGGACTCGTGGAGACCCAGTACTTC
j_call: TRBJ2-5
v_call: TRBV9
d_call: .

cdr3_aa: CSEKGQPAGGYTF
cdr3_nt: TGCAGCGAGAAGGGACAACCCGCCGGGGGCTACACCTTC
j_call: TRBJ1-2
v_call: TRBV29-1
d_call: .

cdr3_aa: CSVEEGGLDEQYF
cdr3_nt: TGCAGCGTTGAAGAGGGGGGGTTGGATGAGCAGTACTTC
j_call: TRBJ2-7
v_call: TRBV29-1
d_call: TRBD2

cdr3_aa: CASRPPGSGGGYTF
cdr3_nt: TGCGCCAGCAGGCCCCCGGGCTCCGGGGGTGGCTACACCTTC
j_call: TRBJ1-2
v_call: TRBV5-1
d_call: .

cdr3_aa: CASSQDGGGGGSPLHF
cdr3_nt: TGCGCCAGCAGCCAAGACGGGGGTGGGGGGGGATCACCCCTCCACTTT
j_call: TRBJ1-6
v_call: TRBV4-3
d_call: .

cdr3_aa: CASSVAGNSYNEQFF
cdr3_nt: TGTGCCAGCAGCGTAGCGGGCAACTCCTACAATGAGCAGTTCTTC
j_call: TRBJ2-1
v_call: TRBV5-4
d_call: TRBD2

cdr3_aa: CASSPSGRTGELFF
cdr3_nt: TGTGCCAGCAGCCCTAGCGGGAGGACCGGGGAGCTGTTTTTT
j_call: TRBJ2-2
v_call: TRBV5-4
d_call: TRBD2

cdr3_aa: CASSINLAVKRGDTEAFF
cdr3_nt: TGTGCCAGCAGTATTAACCTAGCGGTTAAACGGGGGGACACTGAAGCTTTCTTT
j_call: TRBJ1-1
v_call: TRBV4-2
d_call: .

cdr3_aa: CASSPDLPPYEQYF
cdr3_nt: TGCGCCAGCAGCCCTGACTTACCCCCCTACGAGCAGTACTTC
j_call: TRBJ2-7
v_call: TRBV5-1
d_call: .

cdr3_aa: CASSFRTSGYNEQFF
cdr3_nt: TGCGCCAGCAGCTTTCGGACTAGCGGTTACAATGAGCAGTTCTTC
j_call: TRBJ2-1
v_call: TRBV5-1
d_call: TRBD2

cdr3_aa: CASSRGQGGYGYTF
cdr3_nt: TGTGCCAGCAGTCGGGGACAGGGGGGGTATGGCTACACCTTC
j_call: TRBJ1-2
v_call: TRBV6-5
d_call: TRBD1

cdr3_aa: CAISDGPEDTEAFF
cdr3_nt: TGTGCCATCAGTGACGGGCCGGAGGACACTGAAGCTTTCTTT
j_call: TRBJ1-1
v_call: TRBV10-3
d_call: .

cdr3_aa: CASSRGQAYEQYF
cdr3_nt: TGTGCCAGCAGCAGAGGACAGGCCTACGAGCAGTACTTC
j_call: TRBJ2-7
v_call: TRBV5-4
d_call: TRBD1

cdr3_aa: CASHGLAGNYEQFF
cdr3_nt: TGTGCCAGCCATGGACTAGCGGGTAACTATGAGCAGTTCTTC
j_call: TRBJ2-1
v_call: TRBV19
d_call: TRBD2

cdr3_aa: CASSRGQVNTEAFF
cdr3_nt: TGTGCCAGTAGTAGGGGACAGGTGAACACTGAAGCTTTCTTT
j_call: TRBJ1-1
v_call: TRBV19
d_call: TRBD1

cdr3_aa: CASSTWTGQEQYF
cdr3_nt: TGTGCCAGCAGCACATGGACAGGGCAGGAGCAGTACTTC
j_call: TRBJ2-7
v_call: TRBV7-2
d_call: TRBD1

cdr3_aa: CSVRTSGNIQYF
cdr3_nt: TGCAGCGTCCGGACTAGCGGAAACATTCAGTACTTC
j_call: TRBJ2-4
v_call: TRBV29-1
d_call: TRBD2

cdr3_aa: CASSYFRQGGGGELFF
cdr3_nt: TGTGCCAGCAGTTACTTCCGACAGGGTGGTGGCGGGGAGCTGTTTTTT
j_call: TRBJ2-2
v_call: TRBV6-5
d_call: TRBD1

cdr3_aa: CAWSVSYRGVHQYF
cdr3_nt: TGTGCCTGGAGTGTGAGTTACCGGGGGGTGCACCAGTACTTC
j_call: TRBJ2-5
v_call: TRBV30
d_call: TRBD2

cdr3_aa: CASSLTGTEAFF
cdr3_nt: TGTGCCAGCAGCCTGACGGGAACTGAAGCTTTCTTT
j_call: TRBJ1-1
v_call: TRBV11-2
d_call: .

cdr3_aa: CASSEVARLGSYEQYF
cdr3_nt: TGTGCCAGCAGTGAAGTAGCCCGACTAGGCTCCTACGAGCAGTACTTC
j_call: TRBJ2-7
v_call: TRBV6-1
d_call: .

cdr3_aa: CASSQDGAPVANYGYTF
cdr3_nt: TGTGCCAGCAGCCAAGATGGGGCCCCAGTGGCAAACTATGGCTACACCTTC
j_call: TRBJ1-2
v_call: TRBV4-2
d_call: .

cdr3_aa: CASSPSYNEQFF
cdr3_nt: TGTGCCAGCAGCCCTAGCTACAATGAGCAGTTCTTC
j_call: TRBJ2-1
v_call: TRBV27
d_call: .

cdr3_aa: CASSLQGDTEAFF
cdr3_nt: TGTGCCAGCAGCCTTCAGGGTGACACTGAAGCTTTCTTT
j_call: TRBJ1-1
v_call: TRBV25-1
d_call: .

cdr3_aa: CASSLGLSQETQYF
cdr3_nt: TGTGCCAGCAGCTTAGGACTATCCCAAGAGACCCAGTACTTC
j_call: TRBJ2-5
v_call: TRBV7-9
d_call: .

cdr3_aa: CASSQGTSGTYEQYF
cdr3_nt: TGTGCCAGCAGCCAAGGGACTAGCGGAACCTACGAGCAGTACTTC
j_call: TRBJ2-7
v_call: TRBV4-2
d_call: TRBD2

cdr3_aa: CASSLREESYEQYF
cdr3_nt: TGTGCCAGCAGTCTGAGGGAGGAGTCCTACGAGCAGTACTTC
j_call: TRBJ2-7
v_call: TRBV25-1
d_call: .

cdr3_aa: CSVVPKVGATEAFF
cdr3_nt: TGCAGCGTTGTTCCGAAAGTGGGGGCTACTGAAGCTTTCTTT
j_call: TRBJ1-1
v_call: TRBV29-1
d_call: .

cdr3_aa: CSVVGQGITDTQYF
cdr3_nt: TGCAGCGTTGTTGGCCAGGGGATCACAGATACGCAGTATTTT
j_call: TRBJ2-3
v_call: TRBV29-1
d_call: .

cdr3_aa: CASRRQNSPLHF
cdr3_nt: TGTGCCAGCAGAAGACAGAATTCACCCCTCCACTTT
j_call: TRBJ1-6
v_call: TRBV6-5
d_call: .

cdr3_aa: CASSEVTGWESRRGELFF
cdr3_nt: TGTGCCAGCAGTGAAGTAACGGGGTGGGAGTCGAGGCGCGGGGAGCTGTTTTTT
j_call: TRBJ2-2
v_call: TRBV6-1
d_call: .

cdr3_aa: CASSSVSEDTEAFF
cdr3_nt: TGTGCCAGCAGTTCCGTCTCGGAGGACACTGAAGCTTTCTTT
j_call: TRBJ1-1
v_call: TRBV28
d_call: .

cdr3_aa: CASRPRANYGYTF
cdr3_nt: TGTGCCAGCCGTCCCAGGGCTAACTATGGCTACACCTTC
j_call: TRBJ1-2
v_call: TRBV19
d_call: .

cdr3_aa: CASSEYGRNNSPLHF
cdr3_nt: TGTGCCAGCAGTGAATACGGGAGAAACAATTCACCCCTCCACTTT
j_call: TRBJ1-6
v_call: TRBV6-1
d_call: .

cdr3_aa: CAWSIIRLGGEYLLVKDMNTEAFF
cdr3_nt: TGTGCCTGGAGCATAATCAGACTCGGCGGGGAGTATTTGTTAGTGAAAGACATGAACACTGAAGCTTTCTTT
j_call: TRBJ1-1
v_call: TRBV30
d_call: .

cdr3_aa: CASSQGTTVYNSPLHF
cdr3_nt: TGTGCCAGCAGCCAAGGGACGACAGTCTATAATTCACCCCTCCACTTT
j_call: TRBJ1-6
v_call: TRBV14
d_call: .

cdr3_aa: CASSHRGGALDEQYF
cdr3_nt: TGTGCCAGCAGCCACCGAGGAGGGGCTCTCGACGAGCAGTACTTC
j_call: TRBJ2-7
v_call: TRBV13
d_call: .

cdr3_aa: CAWSFRQNTEAFF
cdr3_nt: TGTGCCTGGAGTTTTCGACAGAACACTGAAGCTTTCTTT
j_call: TRBJ1-1
v_call: TRBV30
d_call: .

cdr3_aa: CSVEDVAGEVSGELFF
cdr3_nt: TGCAGCGTTGAAGATGTAGCGGGAGAGGTATCCGGGGAGCTGTTTTTT
j_call: TRBJ2-2
v_call: TRBV29-1
d_call: TRBD2

cdr3_aa: CSAIPINEQFF
cdr3_nt: TGCAGTGCTATCCCCATCAATGAGCAGTTCTTC
j_call: TRBJ2-1
v_call: TRBV20-1
d_call: .

cdr3_aa: CASRGGGTLSADYGYTF
cdr3_nt: TGCGCCAGCAGAGGGGGCGGGACACTATCCGCGGACTATGGCTACACCTTC
j_call: TRBJ1-2
v_call: TRBV5-1
d_call: TRBD1

cdr3_aa: CASSYLRETQYF
cdr3_nt: TGTGCCAGCTCTTACCTTCGGGAGACCCAGTACTTC
j_call: TRBJ2-5
v_call: TRBV18
d_call: .

cdr3_aa: CASSNRASGRDQPQHF
cdr3_nt: TGTGCCAGCTCAAACCGGGCCTCGGGGAGGGATCAGCCCCAGCATTTT
j_call: TRBJ1-5
v_call: TRBV18
d_call: .

cdr3_aa: CASSESGSETQYF
cdr3_nt: TGCGCCAGCAGTGAGAGCGGGAGCGAGACCCAGTACTTC
j_call: TRBJ2-5
v_call: TRBV5-1
d_call: TRBD2